This T cell receptor (beta chain) was sequenced in a study of T cell responses to AZD1222 COVID-19 vaccine. Clones were sequenced by immunoSEQ multiplex PCR, and TCRdb holds only the in-frame ones, with some missing. The sample records 150,000 or so clones, 90% to 95% being singletons. Note on this clone: Its target is not known.

Trimming took off 0 bases at V and 3 bases at J, with 15 bases between the two ends. The CDR3 extends over 17 amino acids. Germline loops: CDR1 LGHNA, CDR2 YNFKEQ. Timing groups of about 4 and about 12 weeks for second doses were pooled. Whole-study results and caveats: Spike-specific TCR breadth and depth both grew after two AZD1222 doses. Mapped onto spike, vaccine-associated CD4 TCRs spanned it and were dominant at 160-218 and 743-854. Baseline testing showed seropositivity in only a handful of AZD1222 recipients.

This clonotype originated in an adult who received the AZD1222 COVID-19 vaccine. The sample consisted of peripheral blood, taken 28 days after the second AZD1222 dose. The V gene is TRBV4-2, the J gene TRBJ2-1, with a possible D match to TRBD2 (6 bases). Written as DNA, the CDR3 is TGTGCCAGCAGCCAAGATCTCGGCGGGACCTTCTACAATGAGCAGTTCTTC. It codes for CASSQDLGGTFYNEQFF.